The T cell receptor (beta chain) under discussion was sequenced for a study of blood T cell repertoires in COVID-19. Background on the study: The United States, Italy and Spain supplied acute and convalescent COVID-19 samples.

This clone has more than one count but fewer than ten. The trim removed 3 bases at V and 4 bases at J, leaving 3 bases unmatched. The CDR3 totals 15 residues. Germline assignment: CDR1 MDHEN and CDR2 SYDVKM. Per the original data handling: Amplified reference gene primers provided the basis for estimating nucleated cell counts. Some clones are missing from TCRdb's copy, which holds only in-frame ones; the method was immunoSEQ multiplex PCR. That table is the source of V, J and clone size, and D and trimming were worked out from the DNA. The sample has 100,000 to 150,000 clones, over 60% seen once; the top ten hold over 7%.

Sequenced: peripheral blood. The rearrangement uses TRBV28 and TRBJ1-2; 12 bases agree with TRBD1. This sequence was found in a human donor in a cohort sampled during active COVID-19. In DNA, the CDR3 is TGTGCCAGCAGTTTCGCGGGACAGGGGGCCTATGGCTACACCTTC. It encodes CASSFAGQGAYGYTF.